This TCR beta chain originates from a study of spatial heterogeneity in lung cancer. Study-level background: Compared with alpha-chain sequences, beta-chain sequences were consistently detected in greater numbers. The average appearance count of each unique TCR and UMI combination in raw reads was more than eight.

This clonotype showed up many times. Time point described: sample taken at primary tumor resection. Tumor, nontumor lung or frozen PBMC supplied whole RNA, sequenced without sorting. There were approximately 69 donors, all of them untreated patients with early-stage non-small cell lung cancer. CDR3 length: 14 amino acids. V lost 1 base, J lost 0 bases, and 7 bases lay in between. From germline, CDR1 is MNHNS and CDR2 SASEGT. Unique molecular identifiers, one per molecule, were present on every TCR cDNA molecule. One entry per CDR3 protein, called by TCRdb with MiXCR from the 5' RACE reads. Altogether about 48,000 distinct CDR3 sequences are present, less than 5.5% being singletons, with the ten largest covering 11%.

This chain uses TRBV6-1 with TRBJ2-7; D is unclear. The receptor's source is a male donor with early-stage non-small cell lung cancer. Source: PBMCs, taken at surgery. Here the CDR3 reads CASSEDQDSYEQYF. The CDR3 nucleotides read TGTGCCAGCAGTGAAGATCAAGACTCCTACGAGCAGTACTTC.